This T cell receptor beta chain was sequenced during a study of blood T cell repertoires in COVID-19. Study-level information: The analysed material was cDNA or gDNA that came from T cells, B-cell-depleted T cells, or PBMCs.

Everyone who took part was 18 to 89 years old, and they came from about two dozen US areas. Symptom resolution, clearance, or two negative PCRs marked the recovered donors of Cohort 3. This clone was seen a single time. CDR3 length: 17 amino acids. Authors' processing steps: Nucleated cell counts were estimated from reference gene primer amplification. Measured with immunoSEQ multiplex PCR; TCRdb has only the in-frame clones, and not every one. Clone size and V and J calls were adopted from that table, with D and trimming inferred from the DNA. The sample records some 220,000 clones, about 87% being singletons.

This TCR was sampled from a young woman who had recovered from COVID-19. The rearrangement links TRBV21-1 to TRBJ2-2; the D segment call TRBD1 is taken from the table without a DNA check. TRBV21-1 is labeled a pseudogene. The source material was PBMCs or T cells enriched from blood (not recorded which). The CDR3 DNA reads as TGTGCCAGCAGCAAGAGGTCGGGACACTTGAACACCGGGGAGCTGTTTTTT. Its translation is CASSKRSGHLNTGELFF.